Listed here is a single TCR beta chain. Its antigen is as yet unknown. Distinct nucleotide sequences in the sample also encode this CDR3. The CDR3 spans 15 residues. Germline CDR1 is SGHRS and CDR2 is YFSETQ. V shed 0 bases and J shed 4 bases, with 11 bases lying between them. The data belong to a study of cytomegalovirus exposure and HLA in healthy donors. Notes on the study in general: Over 15,000 TCR beta sequences were associated with HLA alleles at 0.05 false discovery rate in a later analysis.

Primers included in the PCR were 60 Vbeta and 13 Jbeta primers. Sequenced by immunoSEQ multiplex PCR; TCRdb stores in-frame clones only, minus some. The sample carries 100,000 to 150,000 clones, 15% to 20% recorded once. Sequencing input: PBMCs. The origin of this receptor is a female donor in good health and CMV-seropositive. This chain links TRBV5-1 with TRBJ2-1; D not certain. This CDR3 reads CASSLVAGLYNEQFF. The DNA of the CDR3 is TGCGCCAGCAGCTTGGTTGCAGGCCTTTACAATGAGCAGTTCTTC.